This T cell receptor (beta chain) originates from a study of T cells in localized non-small cell lung cancer. With respect to this clone: The antigen remains undetermined.

The germline CDR1 and CDR2 sequences are MNHNS and SASEGT. The ends were cut back, 10 bases at V and 0 bases at J, with 16 bases in the middle. The CDR3 covers 15 residues. Generated by immunoSEQ multiplex PCR, the TCRdb table keeps only in-frame clones and is missing some. The sample holds fewer than 95,000 clones, under 95% seen once. The study, taken as a whole, reports: A median of approximately 57 clones ranked among the top 100 in tumor appeared in adjacent lung.

The sample in question was PBMCs, obtained before any cancer treatment. The chain is built from TRBV6-1 and TRBJ1-3; a weak D match, TRBD1 (5 bases). The receptor comes from a woman aged 40-69 years with stage II squamous cell lung carcinoma. The CDR3 region has the DNA TGTGCCACGGGGGAAGGGGATTACTCTGGAAACACCATATATTTT. The encoded protein is CATGEGDYSGNTIYF.